Listed here are 10 T cell receptor beta chains from one sample, sequenced in a study of shared clonotypes between healthy human individuals. Profiled with immunoSEQ multiplex PCR; TCRdb holds only in-frame clones, not every one. Counted here are hundreds of thousands of clones, 90% to 95% occurring once; the ten biggest clones make up 20% to 30%. Terminally differentiated effector memory CD45RA+ cells were excluded by CCR7 positive selection of CD45RO-negative cells. The specimen sequenced was naive CD8+ T cells sorted from blood. All receptors come from a man under 40 in good health.

The V gene is TRBV20-1, the J gene TRBJ1-1; D remains ambiguous. The CDR3 spans 11 residues. V was shortened by 6 bases and J by 3 bases, with 8 bases between the two germline ends. CDR1 and CDR2 (germline): DFQATT, SNEGSKA (reference sequence). CDR3 residues: CSAKDYTEAFF. In nucleotides, the CDR3 is TGCAGTGCCAAAGATTACACTGAAGCTTTCTTT.

Notes on this clone: Different DNA sequences within this sample yield the same CDR3. The chain couples TRBV7-9 to TRBJ2-7; D gene unclear. This CDR3 region has 12 residues. Germline V gene lookup returns CDR1 SEHNR and CDR2 FQNEAQ (reference sequence). Trimming stripped 5 bases from V and 4 bases from J, with 9 bases between. CDR3 in amino acids: CASSPGPYEQYF. Written as DNA, the CDR3 is TGTGCCAGCAGCCCAGGCCCATACGAGCAGTACTTC. The full variable domain, rest sourced from reference TRBV7-9 and TRBJ2-7, is DTGVSQNPRHKITKRGQNVTFRCDPISEHNRLYWYRQTLGQGPEFLTYFQNEAQLEKSRLLSDRFSAERPKGSFSTLEIQRTEQGDSAMYLCASSPGPYEQYFGPGTRLTVT.

This chain joins TRBV30 and TRBJ2-5, with TRBD2 identical over 10 bases. The junction had 19 bases not matched to a gene; V was cut back by 1 base and J by 5 bases. The CDR3 totals 19 residues. Germline CDR1 GTSNPN, CDR2 SVGIG (reference sequence). Here the CDR3 DNA reads TGTGCCTGGAGTGGGGCCGCCCCGGCTAGCGGGAGCATTGGGGAGACCCAGTACTTC. It codes for CAWSGAAPASGSIGETQYF.

As for this clone: This CDR3 is also generated by other DNA sequences in the sample. The genes are TRBV19 and TRBJ2-7; the match to TRBD1 covers 8 bases. The V gene's germline CDR1 is LNHDA and CDR2 SQIVND (reference sequence). The V segment lost 9 bases and the J segment 1 base; nucleotides outside the gene matches: 5. CDR3 length: 13 amino acids. Written as DNA, the CDR3 is TGTGCCAGCCGAAGACAGGGGTCCTACGAGCAGTACTTC. Protein product: CASRRQGSYEQYF.

The rearrangement joins TRBV25-1 to TRBJ2-1; TRBD2 matches at 11 bases. V lost 2 bases and J lost 3; bases outside the gene matches: 3. Per germline, CDR1 MGHDK and CDR2 SYGVNS. This CDR3 has 16 residues. CDR3 residues: CASSERTSGLYNEQFF. Here the CDR3 DNA reads TGTGCCAGCAGTGAACGGACTAGCGGGCTCTACAATGAGCAGTTCTTC. Variable domain in full (rest from reference TRBV25-1 and TRBJ2-1): EADIYQTPRYLVIGTGKKITLECSQTMGHDKMYWYQQDPGMELHLIHYSYGVNSTEKGDLSSESTVSRIRTEHFPLTLESARPSHTSQYLCASSERTSGLYNEQFFGPGTRLTVL.

With regard to this clone: Other DNA sequences in this sample translate to the same CDR3. As DNA, the CDR3 is TGTGCCAGCAGTTTAAAGCCCTCCTACGAGCAGTACTTC. Its protein is CASSLKPSYEQYF. The chain uses TRBV27 and TRBJ2-7; D gene unclear. Trimming removed 2 bases from V and 0 bases from J, with 5 bases in between. Germline assignment: CDR1 MNHEY and CDR2 SMNVEV (reference sequence). The CDR3 extends over 13 amino acids.

This chain joins TRBV4-1 and TRBJ2-7; D call uncertain. Germline assignment: CDR1 MGHRA and CDR2 YSYEKL. This CDR3 has 13 amino acids. Between the trimmed V and J ends, which lost 3 bases and 4 bases, there was a span of 10 bases. The DNA of the CDR3 is TGCGCCAGCAGCCAGGAGAACTTTTACGAGCAGTACTTC. Translating gives CASSQENFYEQYF.

This clone was seen once. V and J are TRBV5-1 and TRBJ2-7; D gene unclear. Trimming pared 3 bases from V and 7 bases from J, leaving 17 bases between. Germline loops: CDR1 SGHRS, CDR2 YFSETQ. The CDR3 is made up of 14 amino acids. The CDR3 coding sequence is TGCGCCAGCAGCTGGTCGTTGGGGTCTGAAGAGCAGTACTTC. This translates into CASSWSLGSEEQYF.

This chain uses TRBV4-2 with TRBJ2-5; perhaps TRBD2 as D (6 bases). Deletions cut 2 bases from V and 2 bases from J, with 12 bases between. The CDR3 totals 15 residues. Germline loops: CDR1 LGHNA, CDR2 YNFKEQ. The CDR3 region is CASSQYAGPQETQYF. The CDR3 DNA follows: TGTGCCAGCAGCCAATACGCGGGGCCACAAGAGACCCAGTACTTC.

This clone was detected a few times. The chain recombines TRBV4-1 with TRBJ1-1; D unresolved. The CDR3 length is 13 residues. With 1 base removed from V and 4 bases from J, the gap between germline ends came to 7 bases. Germline V lookup: CDR1 MGHRA, CDR2 YSYEKL. CDR3 loop: CASSQVRLTEAFF. The CDR3 DNA sequence: TGCGCCAGCAGCCAAGTAAGGCTCACTGAAGCTTTCTTT.